The T cell receptor (beta chain) described here comes from a study of kidney transplant recipient with SARS-CoV-2 infection. TCRdb fed the reads into MiXCR, producing one record per CDR3 protein. Found here are under 300,000 distinct CDR3 sequences, roughly 26% of them singletons; the top ten hold roughly 7%. The germline V and J ends were trimmed by 4 bases and 4 bases, with 22 bases remaining between them. CDR3 size: 17 residues. This clonotype was counted many times. The clonotype was recovered from a male patient aged 25-45 years who had COVID-19 and was a kidney transplant recipient. Some T cells may be supplied by the graft donor. The sample was a blood sample, taken at baseline and on day 111 from a kidney transplant recipient. This chain joins TRBV23-1 and TRBJ1-2, with D hard to call. TRBV23-1 counts as an open reading frame of uncertain function. The CDR3 nucleotides are TGCGCCAGCAGTCTCTCGCGGCTACGCAGAAAGACCTATGGCTACACCTTC. Its protein is CASSLSRLRRKTYGYTF.